The next 11 T cell receptor beta chains were all read from a single sample in a study of control samples from healthy donors and cancer patients. The data were produced by immunoSEQ multiplex PCR, yet TCRdb's version contains in-frame clones alone and is incomplete. The sample shows 120,000 or so clones, around 87% of them seen only once. Source material: blood. All receptors derive from a man between 35 and 55 years old in good health.

This chain connects TRBV29-1 to TRBJ2-2, with 7 bases fitting TRBD1. V trimming: 6 bases; J trimming: 6 bases; junction bases outside the gene matches: 10. The CDR3 sequence is 14 residues long. Germline CDR1 and CDR2: SQVTM and ANQGSEA. This CDR3 is CSVLQGSTAGELFF. Here the CDR3 DNA reads TGCAGCGTACTACAGGGGTCTACGGCCGGGGAGCTGTTTTTT.

The chain joins TRBV10-3 to TRBJ1-1; D uncertain. Trimming cost V 10 bases and J 1 base, with 10 bases left between them. Germline CDR1 and CDR2: ENHRY and SYGVKD. The CDR3 contains 12 residues. CDR3 residues: CATGWGNTEAFF. In DNA form, the CDR3 reads TGTGCCACCGGTTGGGGGAACACTGAAGCTTTCTTT.

The chain is built from TRBV6-2 or TRBV6-3 and TRBJ2-6; no clear D gene. The CDR3 is 16 residues long. V lost 6 bases, J lost 0 bases, and 12 bases lay in between. Germline V gene data show CDR1 as MNHEY and CDR2 as SVGEGT. Here the CDR3 reads CASSLDRYSGANVLTF. DNA for the CDR3: TGTGCCAGCAGCCTAGACCGTTACTCTGGGGCCAACGTCCTGACTTTC.

This sequence joins TRBV12-3 or TRBV12-4 and TRBJ1-1; D is unresolved. Trimming stripped 4 bases from V and 4 bases from J, with 10 bases between. This CDR3 is built from 13 residues. The DNA of the CDR3 is TGTGCCAGCAGTTGGAGGGATCTCACTGAAGCTTTCTTT. It encodes CASSWRDLTEAFF.

This clone was counted once. The rearrangement links TRBV7-2 to TRBJ1-5; 7 bases map to TRBD1. The junction had 7 bases not matched to a gene; V was cut back by 5 bases and J by 3 bases. This CDR3 is built from 15 residues. Germline lookup yields CDR1 SGHTA and CDR2 FQGNSA. As DNA, the CDR3 is TGTGCCAGCAGCGTGACAGGGCCAGTCAATCAGCCCCAGCATTTT. Translating it yields CASSVTGPVNQPQHF. Full variable domain (outside the CDR3, taken from reference TRBV7-2 and TRBJ1-5): GAGVSQSPSNKVTEKGKDVELRCDPISGHTALYWYRQSLGQGLEFLIYFQGNSAPDKSGLPSDRFSAERTGGSVSTLTIQRTQQEDSAVYLCASSVTGPVNQPQHFGDGTRLSIL.

This clone showed up just a few times. This chain links TRBV12-3 or TRBV12-4 with TRBJ2-5; no firm D call. This CDR3 contains 13 residues. V dropped 6 bases and J dropped 3 bases, with 11 bases sitting between them. DNA of the CDR3: TGTGCCAGCAGGAAAAGGGTTGAAGAGACCCAGTACTTC. Protein: CASRKRVEETQYF.

The V gene is TRBV5-4, the J gene TRBJ2-2, with 8 bases identical to TRBD2. V shed 4 bases, J shed 4 bases, and the junction held 6 bases outside the gene matches. This CDR3 has 15 amino acids. Germline-derived CDR1 and CDR2 are SGHNT and YYREEE (reference sequence). CDR3 bases: TGTGCCAGCAGCCGTTATAGCGGGACCACCGGGGAGCTGTTTTTT. As protein: CASSRYSGTTGELFF.

This clone was detected a few times. This rearrangement joins TRBV6-2 or TRBV6-3 to TRBJ1-1; D gene unclear. The CDR3 sequence is 13 residues long. Between the trimmed V and J ends, which lost 0 bases and 2 bases, there was a span of 4 bases. From germline, CDR1 is MNHEY and CDR2 SVGEGT. CDR3 protein: CASSYSDNTEAFF. In DNA form, the CDR3 reads TGTGCCAGCAGTTACTCGGACAACACTGAAGCTTTCTTT.

The chain links TRBV6-5 to TRBJ2-7; tentatively, D is TRBD2 (5 bases). The CDR3 runs to 14 residues. CDR1 is MNHEY and CDR2 is SVGAGI in the germline V gene. With 6 bases removed from V and 6 bases from J, the gap between germline ends came to 18 bases. The CDR3 loop is CASRPRGSMSEQYF. CDR3 in DNA: TGTGCCAGCAGGCCGCGCGGGTCGATGAGCGAGCAGTACTTC.

J is TRBJ2-3 and V is TRBV6-5, with D uncertain. The V and J ends lost 7 bases and 0 bases respectively, with 14 bases between them. This CDR3 contains 15 residues. Germline CDR1 and CDR2: MNHEY and SVGAGI. Here the CDR3 DNA reads TGTGCCAGCACAAAGGCTCCCGCTAGCACAGATACGCAGTATTTT. The encoded protein is CASTKAPASTDTQYF.

This rearrangement joins TRBV19 to TRBJ1-1; TRBD1 is a possible D gene (5 bases). The germline V gene encodes CDR1 LNHDA and CDR2 SQIVND (reference sequence). CDR3 length: 15 amino acids. The ends were cut back, 3 bases at V and 0 bases at J, with 11 bases in the middle. CDR3: CASSMGGLLNTEAFF. CDR3 in DNA: TGTGCCAGTAGTATGGGGGGGTTACTGAACACTGAAGCTTTCTTT.